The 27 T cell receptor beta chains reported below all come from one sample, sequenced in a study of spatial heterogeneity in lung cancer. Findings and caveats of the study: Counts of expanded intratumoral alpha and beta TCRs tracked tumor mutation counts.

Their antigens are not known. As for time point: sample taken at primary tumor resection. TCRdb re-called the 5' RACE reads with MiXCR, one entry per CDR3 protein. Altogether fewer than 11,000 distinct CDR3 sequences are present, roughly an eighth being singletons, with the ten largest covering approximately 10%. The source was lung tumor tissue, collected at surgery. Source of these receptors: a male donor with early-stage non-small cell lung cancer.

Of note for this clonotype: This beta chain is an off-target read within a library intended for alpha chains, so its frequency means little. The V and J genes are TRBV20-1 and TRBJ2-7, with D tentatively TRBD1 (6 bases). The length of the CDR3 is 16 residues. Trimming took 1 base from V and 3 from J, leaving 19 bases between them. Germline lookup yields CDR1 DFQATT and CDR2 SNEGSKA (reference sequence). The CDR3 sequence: CSARVTRDTRDYEQYF. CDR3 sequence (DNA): TGCAGTGCTAGAGTCACGAGGGACACACGAGACTACGAGCAGTACTTC.

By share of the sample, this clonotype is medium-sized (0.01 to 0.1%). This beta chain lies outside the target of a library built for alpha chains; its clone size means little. CDR3 loop: CATSRDLAGVGRLGNQPQHF. The CDR3 nucleotides are TGTGCCACCAGCAGAGATCTCGCCGGGGTGGGGCGACTGGGAAATCAGCCCCAGCATTTT. V usage is TRBV15 and J usage is TRBJ1-5; weak D call: TRBD1 (5 bases). Germline loops: CDR1 LNHNV, CDR2 YYDKDF (reference sequence). This CDR3 has 20 amino acids. With 0 bases removed from V and 4 bases from J, the gap between germline ends came to 25 bases.

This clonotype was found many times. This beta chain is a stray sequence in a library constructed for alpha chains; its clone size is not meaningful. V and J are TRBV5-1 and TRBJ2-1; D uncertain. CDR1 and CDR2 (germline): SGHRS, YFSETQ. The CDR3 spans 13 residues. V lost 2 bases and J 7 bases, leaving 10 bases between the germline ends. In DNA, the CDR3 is TGCGCCAGCAGCTTAGGACCGAGTAATGAGCAGTTCTTC. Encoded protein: CASSLGPSNEQFF.

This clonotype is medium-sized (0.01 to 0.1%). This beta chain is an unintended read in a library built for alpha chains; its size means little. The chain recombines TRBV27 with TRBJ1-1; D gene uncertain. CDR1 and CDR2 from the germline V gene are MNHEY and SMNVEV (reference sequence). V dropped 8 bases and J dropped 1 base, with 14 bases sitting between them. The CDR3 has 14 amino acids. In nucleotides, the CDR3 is TGTGCCAGCTCCCCACCGGGATGGAACACTGAAGCTTTCTTT. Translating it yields CASSPPGWNTEAFF.

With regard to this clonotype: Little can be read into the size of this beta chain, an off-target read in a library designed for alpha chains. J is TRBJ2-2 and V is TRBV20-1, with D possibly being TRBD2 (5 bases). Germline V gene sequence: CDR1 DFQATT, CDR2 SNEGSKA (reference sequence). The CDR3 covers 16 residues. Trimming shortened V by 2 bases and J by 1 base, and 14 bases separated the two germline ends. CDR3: CSARPPGRLNTGELFF. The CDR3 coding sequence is TGCAGTGCTAGACCCCCGGGGAGATTGAACACCGGGGAGCTGTTTTTT.

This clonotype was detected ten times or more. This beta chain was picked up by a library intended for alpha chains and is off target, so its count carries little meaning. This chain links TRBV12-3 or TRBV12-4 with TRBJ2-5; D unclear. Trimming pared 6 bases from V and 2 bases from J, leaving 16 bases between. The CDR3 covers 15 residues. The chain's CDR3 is CASSPNRYNQETQYF. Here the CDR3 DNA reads TGTGCCAGCAGCCCAAACCGATATAATCAAGAGACCCAGTACTTC.

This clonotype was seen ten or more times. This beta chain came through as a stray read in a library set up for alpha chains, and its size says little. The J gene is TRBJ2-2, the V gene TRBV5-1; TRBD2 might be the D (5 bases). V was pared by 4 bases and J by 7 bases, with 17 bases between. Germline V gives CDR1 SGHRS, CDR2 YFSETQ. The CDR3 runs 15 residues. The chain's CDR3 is CASSISRVGDGELFF. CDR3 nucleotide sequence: TGCGCCAGCAGCATAAGTCGGGTGGGAGACGGGGAGCTGTTTTTT.

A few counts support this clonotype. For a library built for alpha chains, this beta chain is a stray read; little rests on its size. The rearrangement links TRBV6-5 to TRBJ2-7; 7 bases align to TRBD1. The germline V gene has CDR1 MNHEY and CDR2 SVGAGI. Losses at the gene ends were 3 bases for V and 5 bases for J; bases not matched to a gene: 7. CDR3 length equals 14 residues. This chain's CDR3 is CASSYQQGQNEQYF. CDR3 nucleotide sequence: TGTGCCAGCAGTTATCAACAGGGGCAGAACGAGCAGTACTTC.

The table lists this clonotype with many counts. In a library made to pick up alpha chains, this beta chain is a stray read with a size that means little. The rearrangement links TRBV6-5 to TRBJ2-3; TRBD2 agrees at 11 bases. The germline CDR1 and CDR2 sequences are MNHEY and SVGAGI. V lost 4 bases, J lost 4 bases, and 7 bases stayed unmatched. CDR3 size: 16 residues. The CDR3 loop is CASSSLAGGLADTQYF. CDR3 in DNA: TGTGCCAGCAGTTCGTTAGCGGGAGGGCTGGCAGATACGCAGTATTTT.

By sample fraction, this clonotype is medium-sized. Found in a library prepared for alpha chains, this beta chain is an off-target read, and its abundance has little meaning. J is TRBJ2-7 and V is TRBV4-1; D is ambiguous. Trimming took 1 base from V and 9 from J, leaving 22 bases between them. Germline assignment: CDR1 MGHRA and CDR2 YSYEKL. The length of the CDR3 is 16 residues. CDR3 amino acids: CASSQVPPPQPSGQYF. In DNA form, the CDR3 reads TGCGCCAGCAGCCAAGTCCCCCCCCCTCAACCCTCTGGGCAGTACTTC.

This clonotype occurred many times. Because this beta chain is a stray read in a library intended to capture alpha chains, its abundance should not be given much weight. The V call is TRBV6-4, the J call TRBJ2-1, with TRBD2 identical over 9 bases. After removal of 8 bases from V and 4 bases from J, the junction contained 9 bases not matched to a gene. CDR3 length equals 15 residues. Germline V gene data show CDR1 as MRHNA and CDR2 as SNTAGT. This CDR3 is CASSATSGSYNEQFF. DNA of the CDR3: TGTGCCAGCTCTGCCACTAGCGGGTCGTACAATGAGCAGTTCTTC.

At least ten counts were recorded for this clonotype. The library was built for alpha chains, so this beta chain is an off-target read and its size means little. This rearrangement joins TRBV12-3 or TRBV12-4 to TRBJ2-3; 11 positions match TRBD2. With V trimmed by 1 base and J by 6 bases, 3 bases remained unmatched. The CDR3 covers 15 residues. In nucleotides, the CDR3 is TGTGCCAGCAGTTTAGTAGCGGGAGGGCCGGATACGCAGTATTTT. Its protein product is CASSLVAGGPDTQYF.

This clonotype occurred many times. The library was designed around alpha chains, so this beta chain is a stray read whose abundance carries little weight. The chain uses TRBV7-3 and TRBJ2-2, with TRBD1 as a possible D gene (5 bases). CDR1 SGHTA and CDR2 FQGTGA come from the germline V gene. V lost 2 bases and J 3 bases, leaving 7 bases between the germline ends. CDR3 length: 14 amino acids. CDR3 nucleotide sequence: TGTGCCAGCAGCTTAGACAGTTACACCGGGGAGCTGTTTTTT. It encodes CASSLDSYTGELFF.

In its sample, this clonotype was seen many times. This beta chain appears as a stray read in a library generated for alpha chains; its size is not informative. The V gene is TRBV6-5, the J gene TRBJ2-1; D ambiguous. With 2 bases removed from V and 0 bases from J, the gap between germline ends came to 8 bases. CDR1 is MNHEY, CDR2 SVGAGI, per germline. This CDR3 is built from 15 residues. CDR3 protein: CASSYDESSYNEQFF. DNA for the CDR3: TGTGCCAGCAGTTACGACGAGAGCTCCTACAATGAGCAGTTCTTC.

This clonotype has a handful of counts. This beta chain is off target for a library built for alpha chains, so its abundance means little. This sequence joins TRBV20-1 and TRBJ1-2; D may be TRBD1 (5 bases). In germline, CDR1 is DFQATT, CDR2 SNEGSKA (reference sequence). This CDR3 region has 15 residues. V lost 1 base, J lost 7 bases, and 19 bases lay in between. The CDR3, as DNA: TGCAGTGCTAGAGGGCAGGGCAGGCGTCCTACTGGCTACACCTTC. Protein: CSARGQGRRPTGYTF.

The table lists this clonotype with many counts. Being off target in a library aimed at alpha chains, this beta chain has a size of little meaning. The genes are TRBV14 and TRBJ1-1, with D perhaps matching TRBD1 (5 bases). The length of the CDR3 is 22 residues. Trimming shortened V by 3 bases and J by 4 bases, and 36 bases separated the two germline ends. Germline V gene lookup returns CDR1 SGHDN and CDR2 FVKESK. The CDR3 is CASSHSGDQYSPGYLLPTEAFF. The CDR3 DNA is TGTGCCAGCAGCCACAGCGGGGACCAATATTCACCAGGGTACCTATTACCCACTGAAGCTTTCTTT.

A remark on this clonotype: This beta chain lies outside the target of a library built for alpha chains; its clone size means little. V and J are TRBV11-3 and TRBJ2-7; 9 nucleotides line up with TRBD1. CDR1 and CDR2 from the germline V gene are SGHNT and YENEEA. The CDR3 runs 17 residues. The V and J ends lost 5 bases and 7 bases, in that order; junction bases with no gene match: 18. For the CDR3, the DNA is TGTGCCAGCAGCCAAATTACACCGGGACAGGGTAGTCAAGAGCAGTACGTC. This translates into CASSQITPGQGSQEQYV.

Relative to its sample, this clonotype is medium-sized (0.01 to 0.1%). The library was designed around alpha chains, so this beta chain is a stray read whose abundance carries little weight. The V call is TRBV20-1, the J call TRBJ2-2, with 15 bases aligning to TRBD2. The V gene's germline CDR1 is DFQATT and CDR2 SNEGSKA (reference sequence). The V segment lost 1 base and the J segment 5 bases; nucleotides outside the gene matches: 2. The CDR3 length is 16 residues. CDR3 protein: CSARGTSGRATGELFF. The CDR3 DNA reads TGCAGTGCTAGAGGGACTAGCGGGAGGGCGACCGGGGAGCTGTTTTTT.

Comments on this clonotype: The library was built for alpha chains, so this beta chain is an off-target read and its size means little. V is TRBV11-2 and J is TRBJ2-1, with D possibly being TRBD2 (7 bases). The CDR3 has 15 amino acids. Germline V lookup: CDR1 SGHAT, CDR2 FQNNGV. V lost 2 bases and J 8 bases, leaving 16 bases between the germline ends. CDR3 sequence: CASSLRGGPIYEQFF. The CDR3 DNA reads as TGTGCCAGCAGCTTACGCGGGGGCCCGATTTATGAGCAGTTCTTC.

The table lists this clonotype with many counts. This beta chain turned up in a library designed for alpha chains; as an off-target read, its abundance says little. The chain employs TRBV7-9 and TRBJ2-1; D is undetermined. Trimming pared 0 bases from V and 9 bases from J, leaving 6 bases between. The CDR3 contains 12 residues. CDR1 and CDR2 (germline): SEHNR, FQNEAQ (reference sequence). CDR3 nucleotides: TGTGCCAGCAGCTTAGCAGATCTTGAGCAGTTCTTC. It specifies CASSLADLEQFF.

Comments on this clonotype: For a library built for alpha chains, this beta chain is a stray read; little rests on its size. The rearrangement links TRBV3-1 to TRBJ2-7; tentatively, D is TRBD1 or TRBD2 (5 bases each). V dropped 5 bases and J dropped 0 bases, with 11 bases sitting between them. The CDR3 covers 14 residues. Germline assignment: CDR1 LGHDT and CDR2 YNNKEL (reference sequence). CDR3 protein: CASSAGTVSYEQYF. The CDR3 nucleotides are TGTGCCAGCAGCGCCGGGACCGTCTCCTACGAGCAGTACTTC.

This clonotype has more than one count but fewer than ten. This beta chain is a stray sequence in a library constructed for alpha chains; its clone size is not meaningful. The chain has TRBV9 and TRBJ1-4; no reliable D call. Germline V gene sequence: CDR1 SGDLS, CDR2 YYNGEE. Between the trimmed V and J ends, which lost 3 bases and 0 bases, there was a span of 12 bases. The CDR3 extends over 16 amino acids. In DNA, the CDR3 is TGTGCCAGCAGCGCTTACACTGGCGCAACTAATGAAAAACTGTTTTTT. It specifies CASSAYTGATNEKLFF.

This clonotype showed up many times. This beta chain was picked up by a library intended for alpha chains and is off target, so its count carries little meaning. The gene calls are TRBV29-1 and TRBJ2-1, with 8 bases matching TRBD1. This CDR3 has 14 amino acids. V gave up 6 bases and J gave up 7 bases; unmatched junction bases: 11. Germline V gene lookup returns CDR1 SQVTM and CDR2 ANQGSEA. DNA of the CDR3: TGCAGCGTAGCTAAGGGGACAGGCCCAAATGAGCAGTTCTTC. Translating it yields CSVAKGTGPNEQFF.

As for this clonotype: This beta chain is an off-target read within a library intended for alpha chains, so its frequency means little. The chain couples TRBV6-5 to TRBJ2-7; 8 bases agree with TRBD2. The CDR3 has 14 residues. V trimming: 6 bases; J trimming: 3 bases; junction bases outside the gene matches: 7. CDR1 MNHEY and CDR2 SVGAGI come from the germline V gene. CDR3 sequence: CASRRGDGGYEQYF. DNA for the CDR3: TGTGCCAGCAGGCGGGGGGATGGGGGCTACGAGCAGTACTTC.

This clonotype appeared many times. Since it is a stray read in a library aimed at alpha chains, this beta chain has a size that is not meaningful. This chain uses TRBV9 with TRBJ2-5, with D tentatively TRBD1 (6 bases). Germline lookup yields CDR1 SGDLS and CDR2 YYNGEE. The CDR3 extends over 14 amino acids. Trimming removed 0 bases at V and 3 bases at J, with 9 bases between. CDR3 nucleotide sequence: TGTGCCAGCAGCGTAGGGGGGCGAGAAGAGACCCAGTACTTC. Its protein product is CASSVGGREETQYF.

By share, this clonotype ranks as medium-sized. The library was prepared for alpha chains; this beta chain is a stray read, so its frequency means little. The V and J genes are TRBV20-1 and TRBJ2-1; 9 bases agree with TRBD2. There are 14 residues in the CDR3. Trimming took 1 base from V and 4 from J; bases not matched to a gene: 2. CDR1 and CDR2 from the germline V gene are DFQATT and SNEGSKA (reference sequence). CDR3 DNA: TGCAGTGCTAGAGCCACTAGCGGGTACAATGAGCAGTTCTTC. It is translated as CSARATSGYNEQFF.

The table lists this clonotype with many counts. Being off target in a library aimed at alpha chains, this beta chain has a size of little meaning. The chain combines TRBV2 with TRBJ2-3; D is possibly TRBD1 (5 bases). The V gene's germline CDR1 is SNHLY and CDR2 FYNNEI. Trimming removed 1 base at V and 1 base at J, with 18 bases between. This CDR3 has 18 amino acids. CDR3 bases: TGTGCCAGCAGTGAAGGGGTCACAGGCTCAACTCGCACAGATACGCAGTATTTT. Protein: CASSEGVTGSTRTDTQYF.